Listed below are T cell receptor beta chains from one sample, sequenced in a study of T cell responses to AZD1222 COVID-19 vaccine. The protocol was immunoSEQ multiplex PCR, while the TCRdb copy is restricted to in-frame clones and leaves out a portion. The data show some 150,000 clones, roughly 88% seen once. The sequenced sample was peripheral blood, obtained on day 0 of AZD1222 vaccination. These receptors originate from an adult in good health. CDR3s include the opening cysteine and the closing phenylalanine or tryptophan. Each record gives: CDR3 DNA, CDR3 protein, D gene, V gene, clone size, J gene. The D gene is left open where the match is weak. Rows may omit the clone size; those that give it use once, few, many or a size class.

TGCGCCAGCAGCTTGGCCGTGGCAGCGAACACCGGGGAGCTGTTTTTT	CASSLAVAANTGELFF	.	TRBV5-1	.	TRBJ2-2
TGTGCCAGCAGGCGTAATGGGGGGGAGAATGAAAAACTGTTTTTT	CASRRNGGENEKLFF	.	TRBV6-6	.	TRBJ1-4
TGTGCCAGCAGCCACCCTAGCGGGGGGCCGAACACCGGGGAGCTGTTTTTT	CASSHPSGGPNTGELFF	TRBD2	TRBV7-2	.	TRBJ2-2
TGTGCCAGCTCACAACGGACGCAATTAGGGTGGGATTCACCCCTCCACTTT	CASSQRTQLGWDSPLHF	.	TRBV18	.	TRBJ1-6
TGTGCCAGAAGCTACAGGGTCTCTGGGGCCAACGTCCTGACTTTC	CARSYRVSGANVLTF	.	TRBV7-5	once	TRBJ2-6
TGTGCCAGCAGCTTAGATCCAGGAGGGACCGTTAGTTTCTACGAGCAGTACTTC	CASSLDPGGTVSFYEQYF	.	TRBV11-2	.	TRBJ2-7
TGTGCCAGCAGTTACTTTCAGGACTACACCTTC	CASSYFQDYTF	.	TRBV6-2/TRBV6-3	.	TRBJ1-2
TGTGCCAGCAGCTTAACACTAGCGGGGGGCTGGAATGAGCAGTTCTTC	CASSLTLAGGWNEQFF	TRBD2	TRBV13	.	TRBJ2-1
TGTGCCAGCAGTTTACTAGCTGAAGCTTTCTTT	CASSLLAEAFF	.	TRBV12-3/TRBV12-4	.	TRBJ1-1
TGTGCCTGGAGTCCGGGCAGGGAAAAACTGTTTTTT	CAWSPGREKLFF	.	TRBV30	.	TRBJ1-4
TGTGCCAGCAGCCACCGACAGGGAGTAAATCAGCCCCAGCATTTT	CASSHRQGVNQPQHF	TRBD1	TRBV3-1/TRBV3-2	.	TRBJ1-5
TGTGCCAGCAGCCCCGAGGTCGGCTACTATGGCTACACCTTC	CASSPEVGYYGYTF	.	TRBV11-2	.	TRBJ1-2
TGTGCCAGCAGCTCTCAAACCCTTACGGCATATGCCGAGCAGTACTTC	CASSSQTLTAYAEQYF	.	TRBV7-2	.	TRBJ2-7
TGCGCCAGCAGCCAACCATACTACTTC	CASSQPYYF	.	TRBV4-1	.	TRBJ2-7
TGCGCCAGCAGAGCCGGGACTAGCGGGGACTACGAGCAGTACTTC	CASRAGTSGDYEQYF	TRBD2	TRBV10-2	few	TRBJ2-7
TGTGCCAGCTCGCGGGGTGCCTACGAGCAGTACTTC	CASSRGAYEQYF	.	TRBV6-5	.	TRBJ2-7
TGTGCCAGCAGTGAATTGGATTTCAATGAAAAACTGTTTTTT	CASSELDFNEKLFF	.	TRBV6-1	.	TRBJ1-4
TGTGCTAGTGGTTTGGTACTGCAGGGATGGGACTTC	CASGLVLQGWDF	.	TRBV12-5	.	TRBJ2-7
TGTGCCAGCACGCAGCCCGGTAATCAGCCCCAGCATTTT	CASTQPGNQPQHF	.	TRBV6-5	.	TRBJ1-5
TGTGCCAGCAGCTTAGGGGGTTCCCGGCGCCGGGGCGAGCAGTACTTC	CASSLGGSRRRGEQYF	.	TRBV7-2	.	TRBJ2-7
TGTGCCAGCAGCCTAACAGGAGACGCTAACTATGGCTACACCTTC	CASSLTGDANYGYTF	.	TRBV7-2	.	TRBJ1-2
TGCAGCGGTGGACAGTCCTACGAGCAGTACTTC	CSGGQSYEQYF	.	TRBV29-1	.	TRBJ2-7
TGTGCCAGCAGCCCCACCGGGACTAGCGGGGGAGGGGGGCAGTTCTTC	CASSPTGTSGGGGQFF	TRBD2	TRBV7-3	.	TRBJ2-1
TGTGCCAGCAGCTTAAGACCCAACACCGGGGAGCTGTTTTTT	CASSLRPNTGELFF	.	TRBV7-3	.	TRBJ2-2
TGCGCCAGCAGCTTAAAGGGGGACTCCTACGAGCAGTACTTC	CASSLKGDSYEQYF	.	TRBV5-1	.	TRBJ2-7
TGTGCCATCAGTGAGTCCCCCTCTAGCGCGAATTACGAGCAGTACTTC	CAISESPSSANYEQYF	.	TRBV10-3	.	TRBJ2-7
TGTGCCAGCAGCTTAGAGAAAGGGGGCTCCTATGGCTACACCTTC	CASSLEKGGSYGYTF	TRBD1	TRBV7-2	.	TRBJ1-2
TGTGCCAGCAGCCAATCCGCAGGGGGCGTCTATGGCTACACCTTC	CASSQSAGGVYGYTF	TRBD1	TRBV16	few	TRBJ1-2
TGTGCCAGCAGCGGGGGGCCCTATGGCTACACCTTC	CASSGGPYGYTF	.	TRBV9	.	TRBJ1-2
TGTGCCAGCAGTTACTCGGGGTGGGATGAAAAACTGTTTTTT	CASSYSGWDEKLFF	.	TRBV6-2/TRBV6-3	.	TRBJ1-4
TGCGCCAGCAGCTTGGCGATACAGGGAGCCACAGATACGCAGTATTTT	CASSLAIQGATDTQYF	.	TRBV5-1	.	TRBJ2-3
TGTGCCAGCAGCAGAGGGACCGCTCACGGCTACACCTTC	CASSRGTAHGYTF	.	TRBV6-5	once	TRBJ1-2
TGTGCCAGCAGTACAAGGACGGTGTCTAGCACAGATACGCAGTATTTT	CASSTRTVSSTDTQYF	.	TRBV2	.	TRBJ2-3
TGTGCCACCAGCTCAGACGGCAGGGGGCGCGGGGAACTCAATCAGCCCCAGCATTTT	CATSSDGRGRGELNQPQHF	TRBD1	TRBV15	.	TRBJ1-5
TGTGCCAGCAGCTCGGGACAGGGCTCCCAAGAGACCCAGTACTTC	CASSSGQGSQETQYF	TRBD1	TRBV11-3	.	TRBJ2-5
TGTGCCAGCAGCACCGAAACTTCCTACGAGCAGTACTTC	CASSTETSYEQYF	.	TRBV12-3/TRBV12-4	.	TRBJ2-7
TGTGCCAGCAGCCAAGTTCCTAGCGGGGGATGGGATACGCAGTATTTT	CASSQVPSGGWDTQYF	TRBD2	TRBV4-2	few	TRBJ2-3
TGTGCCAGCAGTCGTATCGGCGGGACAGCCAACACTGAAGCTTTCTTT	CASSRIGGTANTEAFF	TRBD1	TRBV6-6	.	TRBJ1-1
TGTGCCAGCAGCCGAGGGGGCCGAGGTAGCAACACTGAAGCTTTCTTT	CASSRGGRGSNTEAFF	TRBD1	TRBV14	.	TRBJ1-1
TGTGCCTGGAGTGTACGTAGCTCCCTGGGAAGTTCGCAGTATTTT	CAWSVRSSLGSSQYF	.	TRBV30	.	TRBJ2-3
TGTGCCATCAGTGAGGGGGCCTATAGCAATCAGCCCCAGCATTTT	CAISEGAYSNQPQHF	.	TRBV10-3	.	TRBJ1-5
TGTGCCAGTAGTTACAGCTCCTATAATTCACCCCTCCACTTT	CASSYSSYNSPLHF	.	TRBV19	few	TRBJ1-6
TGCGCCAGCAGCTTGGGGGACAGGCCGAACACTGAAGCTTTCTTT	CASSLGDRPNTEAFF	TRBD1	TRBV5-1	.	TRBJ1-1
TGTGCCTGGTCTCTCGGGCTGCTCTACGAGCAGTACTTC	CAWSLGLLYEQYF	.	TRBV30	.	TRBJ2-7
TGTGCCAGCCGAATGCGGGTCGACGGGGATGGCTACACCTTC	CASRMRVDGDGYTF	.	TRBV18	.	TRBJ1-2
TGTGCCAGCAGTAGCCAGGGGTTCGATGGCTACACCTTC	CASSSQGFDGYTF	.	TRBV25-1	.	TRBJ1-2